This section outlines one T cell receptor beta chain sequence together with its context. Trimming left V 2 bases short and J 2 bases short, with 10 bases between. Germline lookup yields CDR1 SGHRS and CDR2 YFSETQ. This CDR3 spans 14 amino acids. The data were obtained in a study of T cell responses to AZD1222 COVID-19 vaccine. Produced via immunoSEQ multiplex PCR; TCRdb's table is partial and in-frame only. The table includes about 92,000 clones, 91% detected once. The sample here was peripheral blood, taken on day 0 of AZD1222 vaccination. The receptor was derived from an adult in good health. The chain couples TRBV5-1 to TRBJ1-2; D call uncertain. CDR3 in amino acids: CASSFKEMNYGYTF. CDR3 DNA: TGCGCCAGCAGCTTTAAGGAAATGAACTATGGCTACACCTTC.